This TCR beta chain emerged from a study of T cell repertoires and HLA-DP antigens. Study information: A couple of male donors and one female donor spanned ages 18-to-29 through 60-to-69.

Amplification used primers for 54 TRBV and 13 TRBJ segments. Sequencing used immunoSEQ multiplex PCR; TCRdb keeps in-frame clones, though not all of them. The sample yields approximately 73,000 clones, around three quarters seen once. Worth noting for this clone: No antigen is known for it.

Losses at the gene ends were 2 bases for V and 9 bases for J; bases not matched to a gene: 6. The CDR3 sequence is 15 residues long. Germline values: CDR1 GTSNPN, CDR2 SVGIG (reference sequence). Sequencing used CD4+ T cells from PBMCs. The chain links TRBV30 to TRBJ1-6, with 11 bases fitting TRBD1. The clonotype was recovered from a man between 60 and 70 years old in good health and CMV-seronegative. DNA for the CDR3: TGTGCCTGGAGTCAAGGACAGGGGGCGGGTTCACCCCTCCACTTT. This sequence encodes CAWSQGQGAGSPLHF. Filled out from reference TRBV30 and TRBJ1-6, the complete variable domain reads SQTIHQWPATLVQPVGSPLSLECTVEGTSNPNLYWYRQAAGRGLQLLFYSVGIGQISSEVPQNLSASRPQDRQFILSSKKLLLSDSGFYLCAWSQGQGAGSPLHFGNGTRLTVT.